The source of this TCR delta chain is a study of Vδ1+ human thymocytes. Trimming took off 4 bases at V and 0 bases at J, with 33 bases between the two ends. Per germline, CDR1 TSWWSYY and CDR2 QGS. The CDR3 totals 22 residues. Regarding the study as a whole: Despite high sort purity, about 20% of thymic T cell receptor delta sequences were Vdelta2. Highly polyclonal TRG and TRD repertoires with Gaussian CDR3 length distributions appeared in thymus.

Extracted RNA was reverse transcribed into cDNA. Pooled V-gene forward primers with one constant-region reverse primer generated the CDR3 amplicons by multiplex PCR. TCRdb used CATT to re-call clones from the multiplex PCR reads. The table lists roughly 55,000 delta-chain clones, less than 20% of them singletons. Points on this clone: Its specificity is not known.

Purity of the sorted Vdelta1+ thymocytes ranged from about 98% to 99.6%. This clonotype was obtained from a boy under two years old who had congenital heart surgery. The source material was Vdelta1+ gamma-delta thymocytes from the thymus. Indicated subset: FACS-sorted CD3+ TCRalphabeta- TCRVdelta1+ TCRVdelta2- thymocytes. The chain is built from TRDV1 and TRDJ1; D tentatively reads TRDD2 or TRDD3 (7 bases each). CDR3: CALGAFPTSGDSSRRHTDKLIF. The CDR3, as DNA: TGTGCTCTTGGGGCCTTTCCTACGTCTGGGGATAGTTCACGACGGCACACCGATAAACTCATCTTT.